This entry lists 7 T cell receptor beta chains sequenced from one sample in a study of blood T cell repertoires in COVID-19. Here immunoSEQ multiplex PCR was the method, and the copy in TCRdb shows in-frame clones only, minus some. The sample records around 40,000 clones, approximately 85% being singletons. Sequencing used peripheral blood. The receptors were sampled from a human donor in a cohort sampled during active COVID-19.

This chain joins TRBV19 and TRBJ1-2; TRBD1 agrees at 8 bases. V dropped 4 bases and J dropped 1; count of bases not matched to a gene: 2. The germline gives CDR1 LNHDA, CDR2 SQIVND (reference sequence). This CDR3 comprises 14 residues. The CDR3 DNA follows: TGTGCCAGTAGTACCGGACAGGGTAACTATGGCTACACCTTC. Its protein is CASSTGQGNYGYTF.

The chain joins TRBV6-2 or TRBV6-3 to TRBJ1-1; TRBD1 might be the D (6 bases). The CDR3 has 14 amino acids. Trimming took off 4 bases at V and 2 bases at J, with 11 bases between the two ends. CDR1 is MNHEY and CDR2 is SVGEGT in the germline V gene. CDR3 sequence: CASSFPQGNTEAFF. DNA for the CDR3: TGTGCCAGCAGTTTCCCACAGGGTAACACTGAAGCTTTCTTT.

DNA for the CDR3: TGCGCCAGCAGCCAAGAAGGGACAGGGGGCCGAGGAACTAATGAAAAACTGTTTTTT. This codes for CASSQEGTGGRGTNEKLFF. The chain has TRBV5-1 and TRBJ1-4, with 12 bases lining up with TRBD1. Germline-derived CDR1 and CDR2 are SGHRS and YFSETQ. This CDR3 region has 19 residues. V lost 4 bases and J lost 1; bases outside the gene matches: 11.

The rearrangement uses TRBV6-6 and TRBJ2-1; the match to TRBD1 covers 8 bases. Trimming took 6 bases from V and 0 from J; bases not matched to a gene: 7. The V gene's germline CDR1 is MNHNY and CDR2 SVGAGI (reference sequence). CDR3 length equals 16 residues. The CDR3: CASRVAGGYSYNEQFF. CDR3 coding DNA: TGTGCCAGCAGAGTTGCAGGGGGCTACTCCTACAATGAGCAGTTCTTC.

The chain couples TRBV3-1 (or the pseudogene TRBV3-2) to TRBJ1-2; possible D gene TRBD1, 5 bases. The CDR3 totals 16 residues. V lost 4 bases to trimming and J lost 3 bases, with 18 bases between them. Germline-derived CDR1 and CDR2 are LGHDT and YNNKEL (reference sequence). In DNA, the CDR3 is TGTGCCAGCAGCCCGAGACAGAATCTCAGGGACTATGGCTACACCTTC. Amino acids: CASSPRQNLRDYGYTF.

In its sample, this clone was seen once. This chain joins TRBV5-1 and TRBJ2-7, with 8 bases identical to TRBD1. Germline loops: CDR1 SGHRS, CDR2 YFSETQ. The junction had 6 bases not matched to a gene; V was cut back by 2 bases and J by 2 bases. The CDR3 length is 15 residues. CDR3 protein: CASSFQGQGPYEQYF. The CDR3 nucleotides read TGCGCCAGCAGCTTCCAAGGACAGGGTCCCTACGAGCAGTACTTC.

In DNA, the CDR3 is TGTGCCAGCAGCTCGTCTAGAACCGGGGAGCTGTTTTTT. This sequence encodes CASSSSRTGELFF. The chain uses TRBV7-3 and TRBJ2-2; D call uncertain. With 4 bases removed from V and 5 bases from J, the gap between germline ends came to 8 bases. The CDR3 length is 13 residues. Germline CDR1 is SGHTA and CDR2 is FQGTGA.